A single sample is the source of the 3 T cell receptor beta chains below, sequenced in a study of CD8 T cells in Susac syndrome. Random-hexamer reverse transcription was applied to roughly 0.45 to 1 ug RNA. TCRdb recomputed calls from the immunoSEQ multiplex PCR reads with MiXCR, one row per CDR3 protein. The sample yields around 150,000 distinct CDR3 sequences, roughly 94% seen once. The sequencing sample was made of CD8+ T cells from PBMCs. The receptor source for this set is a human donor in good health.

This rearrangement joins TRBV4-3 to TRBJ2-3; 7 positions match TRBD2. CDR1 is LGHNA and CDR2 is YSLEER in the germline V gene. Germline trimming cut 1 base from V and 4 bases from J; bases unmatched to any gene: 11. This CDR3 has 17 amino acids. The CDR3 sequence: CASSQGWLRERADTQYF. For the CDR3, the DNA is TGCGCCAGCAGCCAAGGATGGTTGCGGGAGCGGGCAGATACGCAGTATTTT.

This chain connects TRBV30 to TRBJ2-2; D uncertain. The germline gives CDR1 GTSNPN, CDR2 SVGIG (reference sequence). The CDR3 length is 12 residues. With 2 bases removed from V and 4 bases from J, the gap between germline ends came to 5 bases. CDR3 sequence reads: CAWSQPTGELFF. The CDR3 DNA sequence: TGTGCCTGGAGTCAACCCACCGGGGAGCTGTTTTTT.

The chain recombines TRBV19 with TRBJ2-7; 9 bases map to TRBD2. Losses at the gene ends were 5 bases for V and 6 bases for J; bases not matched to a gene: 8. The CDR3 has 14 amino acids. Germline-derived CDR1 and CDR2 are LNHDA and SQIVND (reference sequence). The CDR3 DNA is TGTGCCAGTAGTTCGGTAGCGGGAGATGGCGAGCAGTACTTC. Encoded protein: CASSSVAGDGEQYF.